The next 5 T cell receptor beta chains were all read from a single sample in a study of response to subunit inactivated influenza vaccine (dated by TCRdb to 2016 to 2019). The library was obtained by RT-PCR. Sequencing used an Illumina HiSeq 2500. TCRdb took the public reads, trimmed them with fastp at Q25, ran MiXCR for clone calling and kept in-frame beta chains. Rows merge per CDR3 protein into single entries with the most common DNA and genes. The sample data list about 570,000 distinct CDR3 sequences, and about 11% of these were observed just once. The ten largest clones represent approximately 11% of the sample. This same sample was also taken into another study, of T cells expressing NK-cell markers. As the second study states: TCR beta cDNA libraries were made by 5'RACE template switching that added a universal primer site and unique molecular identifiers.

The sample consisted of PBMCs from blood, taken on the day of vaccination. These receptors were collected from a man aged 45 to 65 who received an inactivated influenza vaccine. Donor details come from another sample of the same person, matched by shared clones.

This clonotype has only a few counts. The chain has TRBV5-1 and TRBJ2-7, with D tentatively TRBD1 or TRBD2 (5 bases each). Germline values: CDR1 SGHRS, CDR2 YFSETQ. The CDR3 covers 13 residues. The V and J ends lost 4 bases and 4 bases respectively, with 12 bases between them. The DNA of the CDR3 is TGCGCCAGCAGCAACGGGGCAAGTTACGAGCAGTACTTC. Protein: CASSNGASYEQYF. The variable domain in full, completed from reference TRBV5-1 and TRBJ2-7, reads KAGVTQTPRYLIKTRGQQVTLSCSPISGHRSVSWYQQTPGQGLQFLFEYFSETQRNKGNFPGRFSGRQFSNSRSEMNVSTLELGDSALYLCASSNGASYEQYFGPGTRLTVT.

This clonotype was detected a few times. The chain employs TRBV5-1 and TRBJ2-1; a possible D gene is TRBD2 (6 bases). The CDR3 sequence is 18 residues long. V was shortened by 2 bases and J by 5 bases, with 23 bases between the two germline ends. CDR1 and CDR2 (germline): SGHRS, YFSETQ. The DNA for the CDR3 is TGCGCCAGCAGCTTCAATAGTGGACGGGAGACGATCGACAATGAGCAGTTCTTC. It yields the protein CASSFNSGRETIDNEQFF.

This sequence joins TRBV20-1 and TRBJ2-5; D is ambiguous. V was pared by 7 bases and J by 2 bases, with 11 bases between. The germline V gene has CDR1 DFQATT and CDR2 SNEGSKA (reference sequence). There are 12 residues in the CDR3. The CDR3 DNA sequence: TGCAGTGTTAGGGCCAGACAAGAGACCCAGTACTTC. This encodes CSVRARQETQYF.

The chain recombines TRBV20-1 with TRBJ2-3; D is possibly TRBD2 (6 bases). Germline V gene lookup returns CDR1 DFQATT and CDR2 SNEGSKA (reference sequence). The germline V and J ends were trimmed by 0 bases and 3 bases, with 16 bases remaining between them. The CDR3 covers 16 residues. Here the CDR3 reads CSARDGGPRETDTQYF. CDR3 nucleotide sequence: TGCAGTGCTAGAGATGGCGGCCCACGGGAGACAGATACGCAGTATTTT.

The chain joins TRBV20-1 to TRBJ2-7; D gene uncertain. The CDR3 is 15 amino acids. Trimming stripped 1 base from V and 0 bases from J, with 13 bases between. From germline, CDR1 is DFQATT and CDR2 SNEGSKA (reference sequence). CDR3 in amino acids: CSARVPSQPSYEQYF. The CDR3 bases are TGCAGTGCTAGAGTTCCCAGTCAACCCTCCTACGAGCAGTACTTC.